The 20 T cell receptor beta chains below were found in one sample sequenced in a study of memory CD4+ T cells and cytomegalovirus serostatus. The sort gate was single viable CD3+CD4+CD8-CD45RO+ cells for memory CD4+ T cells. TCRdb's copy holds only in-frame clones and misses some; the assay was immunoSEQ multiplex PCR. Seen here are roughly 60,000 clones, roughly 80% observed once, and the top ten hold nearly 0.9%. Sequencing was performed on memory CD4+ T cells from blood. These receptors were obtained from an adult in good health and CMV-seronegative.

By proportion, this clone is medium-sized (0.01 to 0.1%). This sequence joins TRBV19 and TRBJ2-3; tentatively, D is TRBD1 or TRBD2 (5 bases each). V lost 5 bases and J 0 bases, leaving 15 bases between the germline ends. The germline CDR1 and CDR2 sequences are LNHDA and SQIVND (reference sequence). This CDR3 has 16 amino acids. DNA of the CDR3: TGTGCCAGTAGTGCCCGGGACGGAGCTAGCACAGATACGCAGTATTTT. This codes for CASSARDGASTDTQYF. Full variable domain (outside the CDR3, taken from reference TRBV19 and TRBJ2-3): DGGITQSPKYLFRKEGQNVTLSCEQNLNHDAMYWYRQDPGQGLRLIYYSQIVNDFQKGDIAEGYSVSREKKESFPLTVTSAQKNPTAFYLCASSARDGASTDTQYFGPGTRLTVL.

This chain connects TRBV4-2 to TRBJ2-3; tentative D call: TRBD2 (6 bases). CDR3 size: 14 residues. Germline V CDR1 and CDR2: LGHNA, YNFKEQ. Trimming took off 7 bases at V and 2 bases at J, with 13 bases between the two ends. The CDR3 loop reads CASTPGLTTDTQYF. The CDR3 DNA reads as TGTGCCAGCACCCCGGGACTCACCACAGATACGCAGTATTTT.

V usage is TRBV7-2 and J usage is TRBJ2-5; 9 bases map to TRBD2. CDR3 length: 18 residues. Germline CDR1 SGHTA, CDR2 FQGNSA. The V gene end was trimmed by 3 bases and the J gene end by 0 bases; junction bases not matched to a gene: 11. The DNA of the CDR3 is TGTGCCAGCAGCTTGACTAGCGGAGCTAGTCCGTACCAAGAGACCCAGTACTTC. Its translation is CASSLTSGASPYQETQYF.

The V call is TRBV7-9, the J call TRBJ1-1; D is possibly TRBD1 (6 bases). Looked up from germline, CDR1 is SEHNR and CDR2 is FQNEAQ (reference sequence). V dropped 5 bases and J dropped 7 bases, with 14 bases sitting between them. This CDR3 is built from 13 residues. CDR3 nucleotide sequence: TGTGCCAGCAGCCCAAGCCTAGGGGGTGAAGCTTTCTTT. Translating gives CASSPSLGGEAFF. The variable domain in full, completed from reference TRBV7-9 and TRBJ1-1, reads DTGVSQNPRHKITKRGQNVTFRCDPISEHNRLYWYRQTLGQGPEFLTYFQNEAQLEKSRLLSDRFSAERPKGSFSTLEIQRTEQGDSAMYLCASSPSLGGEAFFGQGTRLTVV.

The rearrangement joins TRBV11-2 to TRBJ1-4, with TRBD1 matching over 10 bases. Germline CDR1 and CDR2: SGHAT and FQNNGV. This CDR3 is 15 amino acids long. Trimming removed 5 bases from V and 5 bases from J; junction bases left unmatched: 5. The CDR3 region is CASSQPGQGNEKLFF. CDR3 DNA: TGTGCCAGCAGCCAACCGGGACAGGGGAATGAAAAACTGTTTTTT.

Of note for this clone: The junction departs from germline at one end; a sequencing error may be responsible. The rearrangement joins TRBV4-3 to TRBJ1-2, with 8 bases identical to TRBD1. The CDR3 is made up of 15 amino acids. The V gene's germline CDR1 is LGHNA and CDR2 YSLEER. CDR3 region: CANSRGTGTNYGYTF. The CDR3 bases are TGCGCCAACAGCCGGGGGACAGGAACTAACTATGGCTACACCTTC.

The chain has TRBV21-1 and TRBJ2-2; the DNA was not used to check the table's D call, TRBD2. TRBV21-1 is assigned pseudogene status. The CDR3 runs 18 residues. CDR3 residues: CASSKGLAGVPATGELFF. The CDR3 DNA reads TGTGCCAGCAGCAAAGGATTAGCGGGAGTCCCTGCGACCGGGGAGCTGTTTTTT.

The chain is built from TRBV30 and TRBJ1-1; no firm D call. V was cut by 2 bases and J by 3 bases, with 4 bases left in between. The CDR3 runs to 11 residues. The germline V gene has CDR1 GTSNPN and CDR2 SVGIG (reference sequence). CDR3 coding DNA: TGTGCCTGGAGTTCGTACACTGAAGCTTTCTTT. The encoded protein is CAWSSYTEAFF.

This chain joins TRBV14 and TRBJ2-7; the D gene is possibly TRBD1 (6 bases). The V gene's germline CDR1 is SGHDN and CDR2 FVKESK. V lost 2 bases and J 6 bases, leaving 11 bases between the germline ends. The CDR3 spans 13 residues. Written as DNA, the CDR3 is TGTGCCAGCAGCCAACATACAGGGTCCGAGCAGTACTTC. The encoded protein is CASSQHTGSEQYF.

This clone was seen only once. The V call is TRBV27, the J call TRBJ2-7; the match to TRBD1 covers 8 bases. The germline CDR1 and CDR2 sequences are MNHEY and SMNVEV (reference sequence). The trim removed 6 bases at V and 7 bases at J, leaving 5 bases unmatched. The CDR3 consists of 12 residues. The CDR3 region is CASRRTGFEQYF. The DNA for the CDR3 is TGTGCCAGCAGAAGGACAGGGTTTGAGCAGTACTTC.

The V and J genes are TRBV7-2 and TRBJ2-1; the D gene is possibly TRBD2 (6 bases). Deletions cut 5 bases from V and 7 bases from J, with 12 bases between. This CDR3 contains 13 residues. The V gene's germline CDR1 is SGHTA and CDR2 FQGNSA. The CDR3 nucleotides are TGTGCCAGCAGCCCCGGGACTTATAATGAGCAGTTCTTC. It is translated as CASSPGTYNEQFF.

The CDR3 region has the DNA TGTGCCAGTACTGGGACAGGGGCCAGCACCGGGGAGCTGTTTTTT. It codes for CASTGTGASTGELFF. The chain joins TRBV19 to TRBJ2-2; 10 positions agree with TRBD1. Trimming took 7 bases from V and 4 from J; bases not matched to a gene: 6. Germline CDR1 is LNHDA and CDR2 is SQIVND (reference sequence). The CDR3 totals 15 residues.

The CDR3 loop reads CASSVLAGGSGDTQYF. CDR3 nucleotides: TGTGCCAGCAGTGTCCTAGCGGGAGGGTCGGGAGATACGCAGTATTTT. The chain combines TRBV27 with TRBJ2-3; 12 nucleotides agree with TRBD2. V dropped 5 bases and J dropped 5; count of bases not matched to a gene: 8. Looked up from germline, CDR1 is MNHEY and CDR2 is SMNVEV (reference sequence). This CDR3 has 16 amino acids.

This rearrangement joins TRBV5-4 to TRBJ2-2, with D tentatively TRBD2 (6 bases). The germline V gene encodes CDR1 SGHNT and CDR2 YYREEE (reference sequence). This CDR3 is built from 15 residues. Trimming cost V 2 bases and J 1 base, with 9 bases left between them. The CDR3 DNA sequence: TGTGCCAGCAGCTTTCCGGGACTGAACACCGGGGAGCTGTTTTTT. It translates to CASSFPGLNTGELFF.

The rearrangement links TRBV27 to TRBJ1-5; D is ambiguous. The CDR3 sequence is 14 residues long. In germline, CDR1 is MNHEY, CDR2 SMNVEV (reference sequence). Trimming took 2 bases from V and 4 from J, leaving 9 bases between them. The CDR3 nucleotides read TGTGCCAGCAGTTTAAATGTAAATAATCAGCCCCAGCATTTT. The encoded protein is CASSLNVNNQPQHF.

This sequence joins TRBV27 and TRBJ1-5, with D hard to call. Trimming stripped 8 bases from V and 7 bases from J, with 12 bases between. This CDR3 is built from 12 residues. Germline values: CDR1 MNHEY, CDR2 SMNVEV (reference sequence). This chain's CDR3 is CASGYLDQPQHF. The CDR3 DNA follows: TGTGCCAGCGGCTACCTGGACCAGCCCCAGCATTTT.

The V gene is TRBV5-4, the J gene TRBJ2-5; D is undetermined. CDR1 SGHNT and CDR2 YYREEE come from the germline V gene (reference sequence). This CDR3 is 13 amino acids long. The ends were cut back, 6 bases at V and 1 base at J, with 10 bases in the middle. The CDR3, as DNA: TGTGCCAGCAAAGCCAATGCCCAAGAGACCCAGTACTTC. This codes for CASKANAQETQYF.

The chain is built from TRBV7-8 and TRBJ1-2, with 9 bases identical to TRBD1. Germline CDR1 and CDR2: SGHVS and FQNEAQ. CDR3 length: 15 residues. The junction had 8 bases not matched to a gene; V was cut back by 1 base and J by 8 bases. The CDR3 region is CASSLVGTGTGGYTF. CDR3 nucleotides: TGTGCCAGCAGCTTAGTGGGGACAGGGACGGGAGGCTACACCTTC.

The rearrangement links TRBV27 to TRBJ2-2; the match to TRBD2 covers 13 bases. Germline trimming cut 5 bases from V and 5 bases from J; bases unmatched to any gene: 11. CDR3 size: 18 residues. Germline CDR1 and CDR2: MNHEY and SMNVEV (reference sequence). The chain's CDR3 is CASSPRTSGSGLTGELFF. Written as DNA, the CDR3 is TGTGCCAGCAGTCCTCGGACTAGCGGGAGCGGGTTAACCGGGGAGCTGTTTTTT.

This clone has more than one count but fewer than ten. This sequence joins TRBV27 and TRBJ2-1; 9 bases are shared with TRBD2. Trimming cost V 4 bases and J 4 bases; bases outside gene matches: 2. This CDR3 contains 14 residues. CDR1 and CDR2 (germline): MNHEY, SMNVEV (reference sequence). The CDR3 DNA is TGTGCCAGCAGTTCTAGCGGGGTATACAATGAGCAGTTCTTC. The encoded protein is CASSSSGVYNEQFF.